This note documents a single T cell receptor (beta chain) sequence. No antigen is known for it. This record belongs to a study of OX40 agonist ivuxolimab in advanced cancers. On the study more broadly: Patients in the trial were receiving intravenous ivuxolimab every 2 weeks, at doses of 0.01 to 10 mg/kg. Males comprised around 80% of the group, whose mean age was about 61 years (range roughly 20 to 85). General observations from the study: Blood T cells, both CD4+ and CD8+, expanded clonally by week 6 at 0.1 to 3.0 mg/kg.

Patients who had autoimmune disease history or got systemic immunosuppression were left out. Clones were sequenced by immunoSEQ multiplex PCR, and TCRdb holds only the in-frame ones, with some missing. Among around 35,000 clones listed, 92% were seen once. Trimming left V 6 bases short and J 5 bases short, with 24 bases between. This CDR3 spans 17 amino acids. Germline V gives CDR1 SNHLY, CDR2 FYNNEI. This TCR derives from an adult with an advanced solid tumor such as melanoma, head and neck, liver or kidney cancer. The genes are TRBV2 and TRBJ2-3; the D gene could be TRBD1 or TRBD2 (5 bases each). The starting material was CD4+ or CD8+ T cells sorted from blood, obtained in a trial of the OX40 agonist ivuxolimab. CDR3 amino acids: CASSPPLNGASGDTQYF. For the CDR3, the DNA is TGTGCCAGCAGCCCACCCCTCAACGGGGCCTCGGGAGATACGCAGTATTTT.